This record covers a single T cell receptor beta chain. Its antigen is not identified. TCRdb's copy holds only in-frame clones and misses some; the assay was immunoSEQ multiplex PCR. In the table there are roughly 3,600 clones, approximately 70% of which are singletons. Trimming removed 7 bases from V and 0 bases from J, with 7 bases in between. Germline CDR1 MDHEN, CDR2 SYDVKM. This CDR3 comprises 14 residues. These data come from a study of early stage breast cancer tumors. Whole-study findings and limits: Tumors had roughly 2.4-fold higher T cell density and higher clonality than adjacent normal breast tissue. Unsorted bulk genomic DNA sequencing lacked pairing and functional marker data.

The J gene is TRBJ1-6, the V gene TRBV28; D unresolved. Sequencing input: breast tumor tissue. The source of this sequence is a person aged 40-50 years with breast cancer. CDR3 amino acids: CASKQSSYNSPLHF. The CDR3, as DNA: TGTGCCAGCAAGCAGAGCTCCTATAATTCACCCCTCCACTTT.